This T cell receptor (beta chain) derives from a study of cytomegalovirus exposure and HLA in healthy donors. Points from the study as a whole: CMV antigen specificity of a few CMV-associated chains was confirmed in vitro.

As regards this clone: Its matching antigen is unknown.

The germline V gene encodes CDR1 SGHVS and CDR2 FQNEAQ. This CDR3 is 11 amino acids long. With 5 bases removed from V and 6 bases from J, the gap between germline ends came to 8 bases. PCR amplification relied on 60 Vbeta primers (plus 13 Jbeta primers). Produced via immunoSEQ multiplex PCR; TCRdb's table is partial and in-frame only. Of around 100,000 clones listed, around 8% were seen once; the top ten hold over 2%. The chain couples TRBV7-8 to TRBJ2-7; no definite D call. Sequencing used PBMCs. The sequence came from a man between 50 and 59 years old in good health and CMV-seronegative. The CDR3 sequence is CASSPLREQYF. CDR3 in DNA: TGTGCCAGCAGCCCTCTACGCGAGCAGTACTTC.